Each of the 9 T cell receptor beta chains below was sequenced from the same sample in a study of blood T cell repertoires in COVID-19. TCRdb's table, derived via immunoSEQ multiplex PCR, lists solely in-frame clones and lacks some. The sample holds under 500,000 clones, 75% to 90% seen once. Material for sequencing was peripheral blood. These receptors were taken from a young woman with acute or convalescent COVID-19.

The chain joins TRBV4-2 to TRBJ2-3; 10 nucleotides match TRBD2. The V gene's germline CDR1 is LGHNA and CDR2 YNFKEQ. CDR3 length: 19 amino acids. V was clipped by 0 bases and J by 5 bases; unmatched bases: 14. The CDR3 sequence: CASSQEWSRASGGGDTQYF. The CDR3, as DNA: TGTGCCAGCAGCCAAGAGTGGAGTAGGGCTAGCGGGGGAGGAGATACGCAGTATTTT.

The rearrangement links TRBV6-2 or TRBV6-3 to TRBJ1-4, with a tentative D call TRBD1 (5 bases). This CDR3 is 17 amino acids long. Trimming removed 1 base at V and 2 bases at J, with 14 bases between. Germline V gene lookup returns CDR1 MNHEY and CDR2 SVGEGT. The CDR3 DNA follows: TGTGCCAGCAGTTACTTTCCCGCAGGGCTTACTAATGAAAAACTGTTTTTT. Encoded protein: CASSYFPAGLTNEKLFF.

CDR3 bases: TGTGCCAGCAGCCCATATCAGGCCTCGGAGGCCCAGTACTTC. This translates into CASSPYQASEAQYF. The rearrangement joins TRBV11-2 to TRBJ2-5; possible D gene TRBD2, 5 bases. CDR1 and CDR2 (germline): SGHAT, FQNNGV. This CDR3 region has 14 residues. Trimming shortened V by 5 bases and J by 9 bases, and 19 bases separated the two germline ends.

J is TRBJ1-5 and V is TRBV19, with no clear D. The V and J ends lost 5 bases and 3 bases respectively, with 20 bases between them. The CDR3 runs to 17 residues. From germline, CDR1 is LNHDA and CDR2 SQIVND (reference sequence). For the CDR3, the DNA is TGTGCCAGTAGTGGGCCAGGAGGAAGTGGGGACAATCAGCCCCAGCATTTT. It is translated as CASSGPGGSGDNQPQHF.

The CDR3 bases are TGCGCCAGCAGCCAAGATAGCAGGGCCGACGAGCAGTACTTC. Residues: CASSQDSRADEQYF. The chain carries TRBV4-1 and TRBJ2-7; tentative D call: TRBD1 (5 bases). Trimming left V 0 bases short and J 5 bases short, with 11 bases between. Germline CDR1 is MGHRA and CDR2 is YSYEKL. This CDR3 has 14 amino acids.

J is TRBJ2-7 and V is TRBV14; 11 bases map to TRBD2. The germline gives CDR1 SGHDN, CDR2 FVKESK. CDR3 size: 15 residues. V gave up 4 bases and J gave up 7 bases; unmatched junction bases: 9. CDR3 loop: CASSLIAGGPGEQYF. CDR3 bases: TGTGCCAGCAGCCTTATAGCGGGGGGGCCGGGGGAGCAGTACTTC.

J is TRBJ1-2 and V is TRBV6-5; perhaps TRBD1 as D (6 bases). Trimming left V 2 bases short and J 6 bases short, with 13 bases between. The CDR3 is made up of 14 amino acids. The germline V gene has CDR1 MNHEY and CDR2 SVGAGI. CDR3 sequence reads: CASSYRLGTNGYTF. CDR3 nucleotide sequence: TGTGCCAGCAGTTACCGGTTGGGGACAAATGGCTACACCTTC.

V is TRBV5-1 and J is TRBJ1-5; a possible D gene is TRBD1 (5 bases). There are 15 residues in the CDR3. V lost 2 bases, J lost 3 bases, and 12 bases lay in between. Germline V gene lookup returns CDR1 SGHRS and CDR2 YFSETQ. This CDR3 is CASSLEGTVNQPQHF. The DNA for the CDR3 is TGCGCCAGCAGCTTAGAGGGGACTGTCAATCAGCCCCAGCATTTT. Supplemented by reference TRBV5-1 and TRBJ1-5, the full variable domain reads KAGVTQTPRYLIKTRGQQVTLSCSPISGHRSVSWYQQTPGQGLQFLFEYFSETQRNKGNFPGRFSGRQFSNSRSEMNVSTLELGDSALYLCASSLEGTVNQPQHFGDGTRLSIL.

A single count supports this clone. The genes are TRBV20-1 and TRBJ1-1; no firm D call. V lost 3 bases, J lost 1 base, and 6 bases lay in between. Germline loops: CDR1 DFQATT, CDR2 SNEGSKA (reference sequence). The CDR3 totals 12 residues. The CDR3, as DNA: TGCAGTGCTAGTGTCCGGAACACTGAAGCTTTCTTT. Amino acids: CSASVRNTEAFF.